Presented here are 6 T cell receptor beta chains from one specimen sequenced in a study of long-term antiretroviral therapy in people with HIV. It was version v3.0 of the immunoSEQ assay that was run at survey level. Assay: immunoSEQ multiplex PCR; the TCRdb copy retains only in-frame clones and omits some. The data show about 30,000 clones, 90% to 95% seen once. The sample here was unsorted PBMCs, taken 6 to 6.5 years after starting antiretroviral therapy. The receptors derive from a man aged 25-45 years with HIV.

This clone occurred once. The gene calls are TRBV18 and TRBJ2-2; 9 nucleotides align to TRBD1. Germline lookup yields CDR1 KGHSH and CDR2 LQKENI. CDR3 length: 14 amino acids. V dropped 1 base and J dropped 7; count of bases not matched to a gene: 1. This CDR3 reads CASSPRQGDGELFF. CDR3 in DNA: TGTGCCAGCTCACCACGACAGGGGGACGGGGAGCTGTTTTTT.

The chain is built from TRBV6-5 and TRBJ1-1; D call uncertain. CDR3 size: 12 residues. Trimming pared 5 bases from V and 6 bases from J, leaving 10 bases between. CDR1 and CDR2 from the germline V gene are MNHEY and SVGAGI. CDR3 DNA sequence: TGTGCCAGCAGTGAAATGGCAGCTGAAGCTTTCTTT. Its translation: CASSEMAAEAFF.

The chain links TRBV10-2 to TRBJ1-1; D is unresolved. Trimming removed 0 bases at V and 1 base at J, with 9 bases between. This CDR3 comprises 15 residues. Germline V gene lookup returns CDR1 WSHSY and CDR2 SAAADI. Written as DNA, the CDR3 is TGCGCCAGCAGTGAGTCAGGCAGAGAGAACACTGAAGCTTTCTTT. Translating gives CASSESGRENTEAFF.

This chain connects TRBV11-1 to TRBJ2-7; 8 bases align to TRBD2. This CDR3 is built from 15 residues. Germline trimming cut 0 bases from V and 6 bases from J; bases unmatched to any gene: 7. CDR1 and CDR2 from the germline V gene are SGHAT and FQDESV (reference sequence). The CDR3 spells CASSLAAGGNVEQYF. In DNA, the CDR3 is TGTGCCAGCAGCTTAGCGGCGGGGGGCAATGTCGAGCAGTACTTC. The whole variable domain, filled in from reference TRBV11-1 and TRBJ2-7, reads EAEVAQSPRYKITEKSQAVAFWCDPISGHATLYWYRQILGQGPELLVQFQDESVVDDSQLPKDRFSAERLKGVDSTLKIQPAELGDSAMYLCASSLAAGGNVEQYFGPGTRLTVT.

This clone was detected only once. The chain couples TRBV5-1 to TRBJ2-1; tentatively, D is TRBD1 or TRBD2 (5 bases each). The V gene's germline CDR1 is SGHRS and CDR2 YFSETQ. The length of the CDR3 is 13 residues. The V end lost 4 bases, the J end lost 7 bases, and 12 bases lay between the germline ends. CDR3 amino acids: CASSLGDENEQFF. CDR3 coding DNA: TGCGCCAGCAGCCTGGGGGACGAGAATGAGCAGTTCTTC.

The V and J genes are TRBV11-2 and TRBJ2-2, with no clear D. The CDR3 consists of 13 residues. Germline CDR1 and CDR2: SGHAT and FQNNGV. V was clipped by 0 bases and J by 5 bases, with 4 bases between them. The CDR3 protein is CASSLERTGELFF. Written as DNA, the CDR3 is TGTGCCAGCAGCTTAGAACGGACCGGGGAGCTGTTTTTT.